The 20 T cell receptor beta chains given below trace back to one sample, sequenced in a study. TCRdb ran MiXCR on the RT-PCR reads and lists one entry per CDR3 protein. The top ten clones hold about 3.6% of a sample with about 680,000 distinct CDR3 sequences, 14% of them seen once. Sequencing was done on a sample of memory CD4+ T cells from blood. The receptors here all came from a female donor in good health, serving as a healthy control.

Ten or more counts support this clonotype. The genes are TRBV20-1 and TRBJ2-3, with 13 bases aligning to TRBD2. Trimming took 0 bases from V and 6 from J; bases not matched to a gene: 0. CDR3 length: 14 residues. Germline loops: CDR1 DFQATT, CDR2 SNEGSKA (reference sequence). This CDR3 reads CSARELAGGDTQYF. The CDR3 nucleotides are TGCAGTGCTAGAGAACTAGCGGGAGGGGATACGCAGTATTTT.

This clonotype has a handful of counts. The CDR3 DNA sequence: TGTGCCAGCAGCTTAGTTCCCAGAGACATCTATGGCTACACCTTC. It codes for CASSLVPRDIYGYTF. The chain combines TRBV7-6 with TRBJ1-2; D gene unclear. The CDR3 consists of 15 residues. Per germline, CDR1 SGHVS and CDR2 FNYEAQ. V gave up 1 base and J gave up 4 bases, with 13 bases separating them.

This clonotype was counted ten times or more. The chain carries TRBV12-3 or TRBV12-4 and TRBJ2-5; 7 bases fit TRBD1. With 4 bases clipped from V and 2 bases from J, the junction kept 7 bases outside the gene matches. The CDR3 is 15 residues long. The CDR3 protein is CASSWTGQLQETQYF. CDR3 sequence (DNA): TGTGCCAGCAGTTGGACAGGCCAATTACAAGAGACCCAGTACTTC.

The table lists this clonotype with a few counts. The gene calls are TRBV15 and TRBJ2-5; 8 bases align to TRBD1. V lost 1 base, J lost 5 bases, and 3 bases stayed unmatched. The CDR3 is 14 amino acids. The germline gives CDR1 LNHNV, CDR2 YYDKDF (reference sequence). As DNA, the CDR3 is TGTGCCACCAGCAGAGGGACAGGGAGGGAGACCCAGTACTTC. Encoded protein: CATSRGTGRETQYF.

This clonotype has more than one count but fewer than ten. The genes are TRBV7-2 and TRBJ1-5; D may be TRBD1 (6 bases). V was clipped by 2 bases and J by 3 bases, with 11 bases between them. CDR3 length: 15 residues. Germline assignment: CDR1 SGHTA and CDR2 FQGNSA. CDR3 DNA: TGTGCCAGCAGCTTAAATGGACAGATCAATCAGCCCCAGCATTTT. Protein sequence: CASSLNGQINQPQHF.

This chain links TRBV3-2 with TRBJ1-6. TRBV3-2 is tagged as a pseudogene. This CDR3 comprises 12 residues. The DNA of the CDR3 is TGTGCCAGCAGCCAAGTAACCTCACCCCTCCACTTT. It is translated as CASSQVTSPLHF.

Comment on this clonotype: A read error may explain this, as a much larger clone is one base away. The chain employs TRBV9 and TRBJ2-2; 11 positions match TRBD2. V lost 4 bases to trimming and J lost 1 base; unmatched junction nucleotides: 15. Germline V gene lookup returns CDR1 SGDLS and CDR2 YYNGEE. The CDR3 runs 20 residues. CDR3 amino acids: CASSLDGFPLAGGNTGELFF. The CDR3 nucleotides are TGTGCCAGCAGCTTAGACGGTTTTCCTCTAGCGGGAGGGAACACCGGGGAGCTGTTTTTT.

The rearrangement joins TRBV15 to TRBJ1-2; D unresolved. V lost 0 bases, J lost 6 bases, and 11 bases lay in between. This CDR3 comprises 14 residues. CDR1 is LNHNV, CDR2 YYDKDF, per germline (reference sequence). Written as DNA, the CDR3 is TGTGCCACCAGCAGAGATTGGCAGGCCAATGGCTACACCTTC. It encodes CATSRDWQANGYTF.

The chain combines TRBV6-5 with TRBJ1-1, with D uncertain. The CDR3 has 16 amino acids. The germline V gene encodes CDR1 MNHEY and CDR2 SVGAGI. V was shortened by 2 bases and J by 1 base, with 14 bases between the two germline ends. The CDR3 sequence: CASSYQVGRENTEAFF. CDR3 coding DNA: TGTGCCAGCAGTTACCAAGTGGGTCGGGAGAACACTGAAGCTTTCTTT.

J is TRBJ2-1 and V is TRBV25-1; no firm D call. Trimming removed 6 bases at V and 8 bases at J, with 8 bases between. Germline assignment: CDR1 MGHDK and CDR2 SYGVNS. CDR3 size: 11 residues. The CDR3 loop reads CASRAWDEQFF. The CDR3 nucleotides are TGTGCCAGCAGGGCCTGGGATGAGCAGTTCTTC. Full variable domain (rest looked up from reference TRBV25-1 and TRBJ2-1): EADIYQTPRYLVIGTGKKITLECSQTMGHDKMYWYQQDPGMELHLIHYSYGVNSTEKGDLSSESTVSRIRTEHFPLTLESARPSHTSQYLCASRAWDEQFFGPGTRLTVL.

This clonotype was counted at least ten times. The V gene is TRBV29-1, the J gene TRBJ1-5, with 8 nucleotides matching TRBD1. This CDR3 spans 14 amino acids. Germline-derived CDR1 and CDR2 are SQVTM and ANQGSEA. The J segment lost 8 bases and the V segment lost 2 bases, leaving 8 bases of the junction unmatched. The CDR3 here is CSVETGQGGKPQHF. The CDR3 DNA sequence: TGCAGCGTTGAAACTGGACAGGGAGGAAAGCCCCAGCATTTT.

This clonotype was recorded many times. The V gene is TRBV12-3 or TRBV12-4, the J gene TRBJ2-7; a weak D match, TRBD2 (6 bases). V lost 3 bases and J lost 2, with 8 bases in between. The CDR3 covers 13 residues. CDR3 sequence (DNA): TGTGCCAGCAGTTTTAGCGGACCCTACGAGCAGTACTTC. Amino acid sequence: CASSFSGPYEQYF.

This clonotype has only a few counts. The rearrangement links TRBV12-3 or TRBV12-4 to TRBJ1-6; TRBD1 might be the D (6 bases). V lost 6 bases to trimming and J lost 7 bases, with 16 bases between them. There are 15 residues in the CDR3. The CDR3 reads CASRPQQGANSPLHF. In nucleotides, the CDR3 is TGTGCCAGCAGACCTCAACAGGGCGCGAATTCACCCCTCCACTTT.

At least ten counts were recorded for this clonotype. This sequence joins TRBV7-9 and TRBJ1-3; D might be TRBD1 (5 bases). V lost 3 bases and J 0 bases, leaving 9 bases between the germline ends. CDR1 and CDR2 (germline): SEHNR, FQNEAQ (reference sequence). CDR3 size: 15 residues. As DNA, the CDR3 is TGTGCCAGCAGCTTGCTGGACAACTCTGGAAACACCATATATTTT. This codes for CASSLLDNSGNTIYF.

This clonotype has only a few counts. The V call is TRBV7-2, the J call TRBJ1-2; D uncertain. V lost 6 bases and J 8 bases, leaving 16 bases between the germline ends. CDR3 length equals 13 residues. Germline CDR1 reads SGHTA; CDR2 reads FQGNSA. The CDR3 region is CASSSTGGRGYTF. The CDR3 DNA is TGTGCCAGCAGTTCTACGGGAGGTCGGGGCTACACCTTC.

This clonotype has a count of ten or more. The junction departs from the called germline gene at one end, perhaps through a read error. The chain recombines TRBV7-2 with TRBJ2-7, with 9 bases lining up with TRBD2. The CDR3 sequence is 14 residues long. Germline V gene lookup returns CDR1 SGHTA and CDR2 FQGNSA. CDR3 sequence: CASTLAGVINEQYF. The DNA for the CDR3 is TGTGCCAGCACCTTAGCGGGAGTTATCAACGAGCAGTACTTC.

This chain joins TRBV29-1 and TRBJ2-5, with D possibly being TRBD1 or TRBD2 (7 bases each). Germline values: CDR1 SQVTM, CDR2 ANQGSEA. This CDR3 contains 13 residues. V shed 5 bases and J shed 5 bases, with 15 bases lying between them. The CDR3 nucleotides read TGCAGCGTTTCAGGGGGGGGACCTGAGACCCAGTACTTC. Amino acids: CSVSGGGPETQYF.

This clonotype was counted at least ten times. J is TRBJ2-5 and V is TRBV6-2 or TRBV6-3; D possibly corresponds to TRBD1 (6 bases). Trimming took 5 bases from V and 11 from J, leaving 15 bases between them. Germline V gene data show CDR1 as MNHEY and CDR2 as SVGEGT. The CDR3 extends over 12 amino acids. The CDR3 region has the DNA TGTGCCAGCAGTAAGGACAGCGCATGGCAGTACTTC. It translates to CASSKDSAWQYF.

The chain couples TRBV7-4 to TRBJ2-7; D is possibly TRBD2 (5 bases). The germline V and J ends were trimmed by 5 bases and 4 bases, with 21 bases remaining between them. Per germline, CDR1 SGHVT and CDR2 SQSDAQ. The CDR3 length is 16 residues. Here the CDR3 reads CASSNEGRTLTYEQYF. CDR3 sequence (DNA): TGTGCCAGCAGCAACGAGGGCCGTACGTTAACTTACGAGCAGTACTTC.

This sequence joins TRBV7-2 and TRBJ2-1, with 12 bases lining up with TRBD2. CDR3 length: 15 residues. Trimming cost V 5 bases and J 4 bases; bases outside gene matches: 3. Germline CDR1 reads SGHTA; CDR2 reads FQGNSA. The CDR3 DNA follows: TGTGCCAGCAGCCGGACTAGCGGGGTATACAATGAGCAGTTCTTC. Translating it yields CASSRTSGVYNEQFF.